This TCR beta chain derives from a study of cytomegalovirus exposure and HLA in healthy donors (TCRdb year 2017). About the investigation overall: In an earlier analysis of some 610 of the donors, roughly 300 Gb of sequence data and 100 million or so unique TCR beta sequences from 180 million or so T cells were reported. Roughly 300 gigabases of sequencing data and 70 million to 85 million unique TCR sequences were included in an early release covering roughly 600 HLA-typed donors. The genetic ancestry cluster associated with self-reported Caucasian donors included 81% of the 398 genotyped donors. The aim of the study was to test whether cataloging public T cell receptors could identify signatures of past pathogen exposure. Using immunosequencing, the study profiled T cell repertoires from some 670 subjects and related those repertoires to cytomegalovirus serostatus. Along with the approximately 700-subject first cohort, a separate validation cohort of around 120 different subjects was used. To predict cytomegalovirus infection status, the study combined high-throughput TCR immunosequencing, statistical association of individual TCRs with disease status, and machine learning. A later analysis re-examined previously published TCR beta repertoires from 610 or so donors and added high-resolution HLA genotyping to investigate patterns of TCR occurrence. In the later analysis, no new phenotypic data were used to find candidate immune exposures; instead, reliance was placed on TCR beta sequences and their occurrence across donors. An earlier analysis of several hundred of the donors applied high-throughput TCR beta sequencing to assess whether each TCR beta V gene segment acted as functional or pseudogenic. Donor age, sex, ethnicity and CMV serostatus were collected together with the repertoire data. Genome-wide SNP genotypes for about 65% of the 666 donors were used in a later genetic analysis, which treated that subset as a discovery cohort. All discovery cohort repertoires had been generated using a single sequencing platform. HLA typing covered class I and class II loci at four-digit resolution. The number of typed donors differed by locus: roughly 620-630 for A, B, C, DRB1 and DQB1; 522 for DQA1; around 610 for DPA1; and 400 to 480 for DPB1. Roughly five DR-DQ haplotypes were treated as single units for association and clustering because of strong linkage in the cohort. Among about 410 genotyped donors of the cohort, an average of roughly 230,000 unique TCR beta nucleotide sequences was sequenced per donor, of which roughly 18% were non-productive.

Broader findings and caveats from the paper: When HLA alleles, especially DR and DQ, strongly co-occurred, attributing TCR associations to individual alleles was difficult. A later analysis reported that several top co-occurrence clusters appeared linked to parvovirus B19, influenza, CMV and Epstein-Barr virus. In vitro tests confirmed that a few of the cytomegalovirus-associated TCR beta chains recognize cytomegalovirus antigens. Most TCR sequences were observed very rarely across donors, whereas some public TCRs were present in many individuals. The cohort was sequenced for TCR beta chains only, and without alpha or paired-chain data the features that could be detected were limited. A later analysis found that TCR association rates varied across HLA loci, with DRB1 alleles showing the most associated TCRs and HLA-C alleles the fewest. Roughly uniform sequencing depth across donors was assumed in presence/absence analyses, although this assumption may not hold. Compared with equally common non-associated chains, HLA-associated TCR beta chains in a later analysis were more clonally expanded and had lower generation probabilities. According to a later analysis, most CMV-associated TCR beta chains appeared to be HLA-restricted, and the HLA associations seemed to be driven largely by CMV exposure. V-gene and J-gene trimming of TCR beta chains was associated with a missense DCLRE1C variant in a later genetic analysis, and the association was replicated in an independent cohort. Immune exposure information for the cohort was limited to CMV serostatus. Because the 87-base-pair reads could not distinguish some IMGT-functional V segments, including TRBV6-2 and TRBV6-3, those segments were excluded. A later analysis associated some 17,000 TCR beta sequences with specific HLA alleles at a false discovery rate of 0.05. A further reported finding was that TCR beta sequences accurately predicted the HLA-A and HLA-B alleles for most subjects in the first cohort. According to a later genetic analysis, donors in an Asian-associated ancestry cluster had fewer N-insertions in productive TCRs than the approximately 700-donor mean. In both the original and validation cohorts, the classifier was reported to diagnose cytomegalovirus status with high specificity and sensitivity. Linkage disequilibrium might explain the correlated functional status among segregating V segments, but an unknown experimental factor could not be excluded. Over 15 rarely observed V segments, including chromosome 9 orphons, were excluded from the earlier analysis of about 610 of the donors because counts were too low. Because some donors lacked HLA typing at each locus, the association tests relied only on the typed subset. In the study, about 150 TCR beta chains were listed as associated with cytomegalovirus. In an earlier analysis of around 500 of the donors, most TCR beta V segments appeared in productive rearrangements about 87% or about 30% of the time, broadly matching IMGT annotations. According to the authors, the approach could potentially be generalized to other disease states and immunological phenotypes. A group of highly shared sequence variants was considered likely to be a technical artifact of the sequencing pipeline.

As to this clone: The specificity of this receptor is unknown. The record has no base qualities; no much larger clone is one base away.

Library preparation used the immunoSEQ multiplex PCR assay. A mixture of 60 forward primers for TCR Vbeta segments and 13 reverse primers for TCR Jbeta segments was used in the multiplex PCR. A multiplex PCR assay on genomic DNA amplified the CDR3 region of rearranged TCR beta genes. The Illumina HiSeq System was used to sequence the amplified TCR beta libraries as 87-base-pair reads. Per the source publication's procedure: Across the 670 or so repertoires, a later analysis counted approximately 75 million unique TCR beta chains, roughly 11 million of which were shared by at least two donors. To remove PCR and sequencing errors, raw reads were error-corrected and collapsed into unique sequences using a nearest-neighbor algorithm that merged closely related sequences. V, D and J gene segments were assigned by aligning CDR3 sequences to IMGT reference sequences. For a sequence to be retained, at least a six-nucleotide match to both a V gene segment and a J gene segment was required. Rearrangements were called productive when the CDR3 lacked stop codons and stayed in frame with V and J; all others were non-productive. Following IMGT convention, CDR3 was defined as the stretch from the second conserved V-encoded cysteine to the conserved J-encoded phenylalanine. The earlier analysis of some 550 of the donors excluded any sequence lacking an unambiguous match to a single V gene segment. An earlier analysis of approximately 590 of the donors classified V segments as functional when productive rearrangements were above 56.7% and as segregating when the standard deviation between donors was above 5%. To diagnose cytomegalovirus status from the catalog of TCR beta chain sequences, a statistical classification framework was built. In a later analysis, V and J genes were assigned by comparing TCR nucleotide sequences against IMGT/GENE-DB human TR gene sequences. Using the TCRdist pipeline, a later analysis assigned CDR3 sequences along with most-parsimonious VDJ recombination scenarios. A later analysis defined each TCR beta chain by its CDR3 amino acid sequence plus V-gene family, and excluded reads lacking a unique V-gene family. As a way to deal with suspected cross-contamination and a sequencing artifact, a later analysis dropped more than 500 nucleotide sequences that were highly shared and had low generation probability. For each public chain, a later analysis derived a clonal expansion index from normalized ranks of inferred template counts within each repertoire. Generation probabilities in a later analysis came from a VDJ recombination model fitted to out-of-frame rearrangements, and those results were checked against IGoR. In a later analysis, hypergeometric tests were used to score TCR-TCR, TCR-HLA and TCR-CMV co-occurrence, with a repertoire-size bias correction applied to TCR pairs. False discovery rates were estimated in a later analysis by permuting HLA or CMV assignments 20 times. In a later analysis, co-occurring TCRs were grouped with DBSCAN, and TCRdist sequence similarity was added when clustering was performed within HLA-allele-positive subsets. Repertoires with fewer than 30,000 or more than 120,000 public chains were left out of co-occurrence clustering, as were several repertoires with anomalous nucleotide sharing. TCRdb provides this immuneACCESS table in a form limited to in-frame rearrangements. Some clones are lacking; in checked studies, under half of them reflect an unresolved V gene, and why the rest are absent is not known. V and J calls and clone size come straight from that table; D and trimming were deduced from the DNA. This sample holds about 150,000 clones; 60% to 80% were observed only once. The ten largest clones take up less than 5% of the sample.

The CDR3 starts with the cysteine, ends with the phenylalanine, and has 13 residues. The only DNA kept is the CDR3, 39 bases in frame from the first base. CDR1 MNHEY and CDR2 SMNVEV are derived from the germline V gene (reference sequence). V was cut back by 3 bases and J by 6 bases, leaving a gap of 12 bases between them. In total, 666 healthy bone marrow donors made up the cohort. At the time of sampling, all cohort members were nominally healthy, though unrecorded immune exposures were likely present. The donor was CMV seropositive and was included in the group of almost 300 seropositive cohort members. A peripheral blood sample was collected from each donor, and TCR beta sequencing was performed on peripheral blood mononuclear cells. The Qiagen DNeasy Blood Extraction Kit was used to extract genomic DNA from the blood cell samples.

The chain joins TRBV27 to TRBJ2-7; 6 matching bases give a weak D call of TRBD1. The sequence was obtained from a man aged 50 to 60 in good health and CMV-seropositive. Sequencing was carried out using PBMCs. The DNA sequence is as follows: TGTGCCAGCAGTTTTTCCAGGGGACCCGAGCAGTACTTC. Its coded protein is CASSFSRGPEQYF.